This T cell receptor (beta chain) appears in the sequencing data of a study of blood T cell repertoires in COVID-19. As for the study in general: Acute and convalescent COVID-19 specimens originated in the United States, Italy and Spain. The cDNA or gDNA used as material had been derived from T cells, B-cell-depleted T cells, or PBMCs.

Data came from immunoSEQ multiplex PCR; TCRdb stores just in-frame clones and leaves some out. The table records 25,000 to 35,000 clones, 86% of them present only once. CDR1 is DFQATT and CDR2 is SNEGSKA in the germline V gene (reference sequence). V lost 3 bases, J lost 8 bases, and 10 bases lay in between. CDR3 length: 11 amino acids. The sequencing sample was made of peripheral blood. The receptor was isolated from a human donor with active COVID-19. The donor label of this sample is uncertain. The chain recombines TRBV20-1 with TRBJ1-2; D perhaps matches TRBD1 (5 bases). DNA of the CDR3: TGCAGTGCTAGCCGACAGACCGGCTACACCTTC. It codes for CSASRQTGYTF.